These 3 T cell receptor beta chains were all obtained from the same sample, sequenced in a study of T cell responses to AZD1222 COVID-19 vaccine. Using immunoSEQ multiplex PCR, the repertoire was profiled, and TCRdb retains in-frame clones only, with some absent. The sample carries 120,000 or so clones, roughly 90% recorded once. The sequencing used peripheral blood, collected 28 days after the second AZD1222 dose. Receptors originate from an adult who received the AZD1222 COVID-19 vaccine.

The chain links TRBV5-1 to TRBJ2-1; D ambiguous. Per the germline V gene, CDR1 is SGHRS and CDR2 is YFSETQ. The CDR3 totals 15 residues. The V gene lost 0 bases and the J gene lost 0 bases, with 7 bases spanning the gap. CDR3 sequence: CASSLDWSSYNEQFF. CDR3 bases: TGCGCCAGCAGCTTGGACTGGAGCTCCTACAATGAGCAGTTCTTC.

The CDR3 spells CASRTGADTQYF. DNA for the CDR3: TGTGCCAGCCGAACAGGGGCAGATACGCAGTATTTT. The chain links TRBV6-5 to TRBJ2-3; 7 bases are shared with TRBD1. The CDR3 is 12 amino acids. The V segment lost 8 bases and the J segment 4 bases; nucleotides outside the gene matches: 3. Germline assignment: CDR1 MNHEY and CDR2 SVGAGI.

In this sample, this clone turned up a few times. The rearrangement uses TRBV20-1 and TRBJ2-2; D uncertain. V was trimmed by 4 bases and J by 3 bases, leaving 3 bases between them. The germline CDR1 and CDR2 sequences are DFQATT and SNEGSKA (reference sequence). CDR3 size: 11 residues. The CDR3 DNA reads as TGCAGTGCTAAGCACACCGGGGAGCTGTTTTTT. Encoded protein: CSAKHTGELFF.